What follows are 9 T cell receptor beta chains derived from one specimen sequenced in a study of T cells in localized non-small cell lung cancer. Clones were sequenced by immunoSEQ multiplex PCR, and TCRdb holds only the in-frame ones, with some missing. The sample carries around 24,000 clones, roughly 87% recorded once. The sequencing used peripheral blood, collected before any cancer treatment. These TCRs come from a male donor aged 60 or over with stage I squamous cell lung carcinoma.

The chain recombines TRBV11-3 with TRBJ2-1; no firm D call. Germline V gives CDR1 SGHNT, CDR2 YENEEA. The CDR3 covers 14 residues. The V gene lost 3 bases and the J gene lost 2 bases, with 8 bases spanning the gap. The CDR3 region is CASSFTATYNEQFF. CDR3 bases: TGTGCCAGCAGCTTTACAGCCACCTACAATGAGCAGTTCTTC.

This rearrangement joins TRBV9 to TRBJ2-2, with D unclear. Trimming pared 4 bases from V and 2 bases from J, leaving 3 bases between. This CDR3 contains 12 residues. Germline lookup yields CDR1 SGDLS and CDR2 YYNGEE. The DNA of the CDR3 is TGTGCCAGCAGCCTCAACACCGGGGAGCTGTTTTTT. Its translation: CASSLNTGELFF.

The table lists this clone with a few counts. The genes are TRBV10-3 and TRBJ1-1; 9 nucleotides align to TRBD1. The trim removed 10 bases at V and 7 bases at J, leaving 10 bases unmatched. The length of the CDR3 is 13 residues. CDR1 and CDR2 from the germline V gene are ENHRY and SYGVKD. CDR3 sequence reads: CASRKQGAVEAFF. CDR3 DNA sequence: TGTGCCAGCAGGAAACAGGGGGCGGTTGAAGCTTTCTTT.

Comments on this clone: The junction and the germline gene differ at one end; a read error may be behind it. V usage is TRBV20-1 and J usage is TRBJ2-5; the D gene is possibly TRBD2 (5 bases). The germline gives CDR1 DFQATT, CDR2 SNEGSKA (reference sequence). The CDR3 consists of 11 residues. CDR3 in DNA: TGCAGAGCTACGAGCGGAAGGACCCAGTACTTC. It encodes CRATSGRTQYF.

The sample holds one count of this clone. The chain carries TRBV9 and TRBJ2-7; D is possibly TRBD2 (6 bases). The CDR3 is 16 amino acids. In germline, CDR1 is SGDLS, CDR2 YYNGEE. Deletions cut 0 bases from V and 7 bases from J, with 20 bases between. CDR3 sequence reads: CASSVEFMTGVGEQYF. DNA for the CDR3: TGTGCCAGCAGCGTAGAATTTATGACGGGGGTCGGGGAGCAGTACTTC. Filled out from reference TRBV9 and TRBJ2-7, the complete variable domain reads DSGVTQTPKHLITATGQRVTLRCSPRSGDLSVYWYQQSLDQGLQFLIQYYNGEERAKGNILERFSAQQFPDLHSELNLSSLELGDSALYFCASSVEFMTGVGEQYFGPGTRLTVT.

J is TRBJ2-7 and V is TRBV6-5; 10 bases map to TRBD1. The V gene's germline CDR1 is MNHEY and CDR2 SVGAGI. The V and J ends lost 5 bases and 7 bases, in that order; junction bases with no gene match: 8. CDR3 length: 14 residues. CDR3: CASSLRQGAREQYF. In DNA, the CDR3 is TGTGCCAGCAGTCTCCGACAGGGGGCGCGTGAGCAGTACTTC.

The chain is built from TRBV7-2 and TRBJ2-5; tentative D call: TRBD2 (6 bases). V was shortened by 1 base and J by 3 bases, with 9 bases between the two germline ends. Per the germline V gene, CDR1 is SGHTA and CDR2 is FQGNSA. CDR3 length equals 14 residues. The CDR3 loop reads CASSLGGEEETQYF. As DNA, the CDR3 is TGTGCCAGCAGCTTAGGAGGGGAGGAAGAGACCCAGTACTTC.

This chain uses TRBV5-1 with TRBJ1-3; TRBD1 matches 8 bases. This CDR3 contains 15 residues. The V gene end was trimmed by 4 bases and the J gene end by 0 bases; junction bases not matched to a gene: 3. In germline, CDR1 is SGHRS, CDR2 YFSETQ. The CDR3 DNA follows: TGCGCCAGCAGCACGACAGGGGACTCTGGAAACACCATATATTTT. Its translation: CASSTTGDSGNTIYF.

The rearrangement uses TRBV6-5 and TRBJ2-7; no clear D. Trimming removed 5 bases at V and 0 bases at J, with 14 bases between. The CDR3 spans 15 residues. The V gene's germline CDR1 is MNHEY and CDR2 SVGAGI. Here the CDR3 reads CASSNRRWSSYEQYF. The CDR3 DNA is TGTGCCAGCAGTAACCGACGGTGGAGCTCCTACGAGCAGTACTTC.